This T cell receptor (beta chain) derives from a study of cytomegalovirus exposure and HLA in healthy donors. The PCR contained 60 Vbeta and 13 Jbeta primers. Measured with immunoSEQ multiplex PCR; TCRdb has only the in-frame clones, and not every one. Of 150,000 to 200,000 clones in the sample, roughly 79% are singletons; the top ten hold roughly an eighth. Sequences were obtained from PBMCs. This clonotype was obtained from a man aged 50-59 years in good health and CMV-seropositive.

The CDR3 spells CASSPQQGDPYEQYV. The CDR3 DNA sequence: TGTGCCAGCAGCCCACAACAGGGGGACCCCTACGAGCAGTACGTC. The V and J genes are TRBV9 and TRBJ2-7; 8 positions agree with TRBD1. Germline values: CDR1 SGDLS, CDR2 YYNGEE. CDR3 size: 15 residues. Trimming took 4 bases from V and 2 from J; bases not matched to a gene: 8.